These T cell receptor beta chains were read from a single sample in a study of cytomegalovirus exposure and HLA in healthy donors. Profiled with immunoSEQ multiplex PCR; TCRdb holds only in-frame clones, not every one. The data hold under 200,000 clones, with about nine tenths observed a single time. The sample was PBMCs. The receptors stem from a boy aged 2 to 9 in good health and CMV-seronegative. The conserved cysteine and the conserved F or W are not part of the CDR3 here.

v_call: TRBV9; j_call: TRBJ2-2; cdr3_aa: ASSVSGRDNTGELF
v_call: TRBV10-3; j_call: TRBJ1-2; cdr3_aa: AIRDTHGYT
v_call: TRBV28; j_call: TRBJ2-7; cdr3_aa: ASGDSSYEQY
v_call: TRBV2; j_call: TRBJ2-5; cdr3_aa: ATFRTAQEETQY
v_call: TRBV2; j_call: TRBJ2-7; cdr3_aa: ASSDNWDRGSYEQY
v_call: TRBV18; j_call: TRBJ2-7; cdr3_aa: ASSPLVSGTKEQY
v_call: TRBV5-5; j_call: TRBJ2-1; cdr3_aa: ASSARDNEQF
v_call: TRBV6-6; j_call: TRBJ1-1; cdr3_aa: ASSYSRVSTEAF
v_call: TRBV7-9; j_call: TRBJ2-5; cdr3_aa: ASSLGGGQETQY
v_call: TRBV29-1; j_call: TRBJ2-1; cdr3_aa: SAGDRELGDEQF
v_call: TRBV4-2; j_call: TRBJ1-4; cdr3_aa: ASSLRGRVATNEKLF
v_call: TRBV6-1; j_call: TRBJ2-3; cdr3_aa: ASSEIRQLLAGGRTNTQY
v_call: TRBV30; j_call: TRBJ1-5; cdr3_aa: AWSLRGNQPQH
v_call: TRBV4-2; j_call: TRBJ2-7; cdr3_aa: ASSPWARDSYEQY
v_call: TRBV18; j_call: TRBJ2-6; cdr3_aa: ASSPARTGNGANVLT
v_call: TRBV30; j_call: TRBJ1-2; cdr3_aa: AWSVLVAGYT
v_call: TRBV2; j_call: .; cdr3_aa: ASRTSGENEQY
v_call: TRBV6-1; j_call: TRBJ1-4; cdr3_aa: ASSEGPGPSEKLF
v_call: TRBV29-1; j_call: TRBJ1-2; cdr3_aa: SVEQGLGYGYT
v_call: TRBV28; j_call: TRBJ2-7; cdr3_aa: ASSLVSQAGAEQY
v_call: TRBV5-1; j_call: TRBJ2-1; cdr3_aa: ASSFGGGYNEQF
v_call: TRBV28; j_call: TRBJ1-2; cdr3_aa: ASRRTDPYGYT